The clone carrying this TCR beta chain was counted between two and nine times. The target antigen is unknown. The germline V and J ends were trimmed by 4 bases and 6 bases, with 10 bases remaining between them. The CDR3 is 13 amino acids. In germline, CDR1 is SEHNR, CDR2 FQNEAQ (reference sequence). The data belong to a study of T cells after yellow fever vaccination. Study-level results: A faster peak, day 5 versus 15, was reached by the weaker secondary response.

TCRdb independently ran MiXCR on the 5' RACE reads; one entry per CDR3 protein. This table has 300,000 to 350,000 distinct CDR3 sequences, approximately 4% appearing once. The chain combines TRBV7-9 with TRBJ1-5; D is ambiguous. The sequence derives from a man younger than 30 who received the YFV17D yellow fever vaccine. The input for sequencing was PBMCs, taken 5 days after the yellow fever booster vaccination. The CDR3 DNA is TGTGCCAGCAGCTCGTACGACGGTCAGCCCCAGCATTTT. It codes for CASSSYDGQPQHF.